These 20 T cell receptor beta chains share one sample of origin, sequenced in a study of Graves' ophthalmopathy and Graves' hyperthyroidism. Amplification from RNA transcripts yielded the TCR beta CDR3 regions. Second-round multiplex PCR came after first-round RT-PCR with HTBI primers. MiXCR, applied by TCRdb to the multiplex PCR reads, yields one record per CDR3 protein. The data hold over a million distinct CDR3 sequences, with about two fifths observed a single time. Sequencing used peripheral blood or thyroid tissue (not recorded which). Receptor source: an adult man with Graves' hyperthyroidism.

In its sample, this clonotype was seen many times. This chain uses TRBV19 with TRBJ1-5; the match to TRBD1 covers 7 bases. Trimming cost V 0 bases and J 0 bases; bases outside gene matches: 2. Germline CDR1 LNHDA, CDR2 SQIVND (reference sequence). The CDR3 totals 16 residues. This chain's CDR3 is CASSIEEGASNQPQHF. The CDR3 nucleotides read TGTGCCAGTAGTATAGAGGAGGGGGCTAGCAATCAGCCCCAGCATTTT.

V usage is TRBV13 and J usage is TRBJ2-7; TRBD2 is a possible D gene (7 bases). Germline V CDR1 and CDR2: PRHDT, FYEKMQ (reference sequence). V lost 5 bases and J 4 bases, leaving 18 bases between the germline ends. The CDR3 has 15 amino acids. The CDR3 protein is CASSVGRGDQYEQYF. The DNA of the CDR3 is TGTGCCAGCAGCGTGGGGAGGGGGGATCAGTACGAGCAGTACTTC.

In regard to this clonotype: Germline and junction disagree at one end, which may indicate a read error. The rearrangement uses TRBV7-8 and TRBJ2-7; possible D gene TRBD2, 5 bases. The CDR3 is made up of 13 amino acids. Germline CDR1 is SGHVS and CDR2 is FQNEAQ. CDR3 region: CAGSTAGTHEQYF. Here the CDR3 DNA reads TGTGCCGGCAGCACGGCGGGTACCCACGAGCAGTACTTC.

The chain joins TRBV7-2 to TRBJ2-5; D unresolved. V was clipped by 0 bases and J by 4 bases, with 12 bases between them. The length of the CDR3 is 15 residues. Germline CDR1 and CDR2: SGHTA and FQGNSA. CDR3: CASSLAFHPVETQYF. CDR3 nucleotides: TGTGCCAGCAGCTTAGCGTTTCATCCCGTAGAGACCCAGTACTTC.

This clonotype was counted ten times or more. V and J are TRBV15 and TRBJ2-5; 9 bases line up with TRBD1. In germline, CDR1 is LNHNV, CDR2 YYDKDF (reference sequence). The CDR3 covers 15 residues. The V gene end was trimmed by 5 bases and the J gene end by 1 base; junction bases not matched to a gene: 5. The DNA for the CDR3 is TGTGCCACCAGCGCAACAGGGGGCTCCCAAGAGACCCAGTACTTC. Residues: CATSATGGSQETQYF.

The chain has TRBV10-3 and TRBJ1-5, with D perhaps matching TRBD1 (6 bases). This CDR3 is 15 amino acids long. The germline V and J ends were trimmed by 10 bases and 2 bases, with 18 bases remaining between them. Germline V lookup: CDR1 ENHRY, CDR2 SYGVKD. In DNA form, the CDR3 reads TGTGCCAGCCAGAGGGGGGTCGGGGGCAATCAGCCCCAGCATTTT. Residues: CASQRGVGGNQPQHF.

In this sample, this clonotype turned up a few times. This chain uses TRBV11-2 with TRBJ2-7; 7 positions match TRBD1. CDR1 is SGHAT and CDR2 is FQNNGV in the germline V gene. The CDR3 covers 14 residues. The trim removed 3 bases at V and 2 bases at J, leaving 4 bases unmatched. The CDR3 protein is CASSFGQAAYEQYF. CDR3 sequence (DNA): TGTGCCAGCAGCTTCGGACAGGCAGCCTACGAGCAGTACTTC.

This clonotype was detected only once. The genes are TRBV19 and TRBJ1-5, with 8 bases lining up with TRBD1. V lost 6 bases, J lost 3 bases, and 7 bases stayed unmatched. This CDR3 spans 15 amino acids. The germline gives CDR1 LNHDA, CDR2 SQIVND (reference sequence). The CDR3 reads CASSRQGATNQPQHF. The CDR3 DNA sequence: TGTGCCAGTAGCCGCCAGGGGGCGACCAATCAGCCCCAGCATTTT.

There are many counts of this clonotype. The chain uses TRBV24-1 and TRBJ2-2; D is perhaps TRBD2 (5 bases). The germline gives CDR1 KGHDR, CDR2 SFDVKD. CDR3 length: 15 amino acids. Trimming pared 6 bases from V and 0 bases from J, leaving 10 bases between. The CDR3, as DNA: TGTGCCACCAGTCACCCGGGGTCGAACACCGGGGAGCTGTTTTTT. This encodes CATSHPGSNTGELFF.

This clonotype was seen many times. This chain connects TRBV11-2 to TRBJ1-2, with TRBD1 matching 7 bases. In germline, CDR1 is SGHAT, CDR2 FQNNGV. The ends lost 0 bases at V and 2 bases at J; junction bases unmatched: 3. The CDR3 is 15 residues long. The CDR3 DNA reads as TGTGCCAGCAGCTTAGATCAGGGACAGAACTATGGCTACACCTTC. Protein product: CASSLDQGQNYGYTF. Combining the CDR3 with reference TRBV11-2 and TRBJ1-2 gives the whole variable domain EAGVAQSPRYKIIEKRQSVAFWCNPISGHATLYWYQQILGQGPKLLIQFQNNGVVDDSQLPKDRFSAERLKGVDSTLKIQPAKLEDSAVYLCASSLDQGQNYGYTFGSGTRLTVV.

This clonotype was seen a few times. This sequence joins TRBV4-3 and TRBJ1-1; 9 nucleotides line up with TRBD1. The V gene's germline CDR1 is LGHNA and CDR2 YSLEER. CDR3 length: 14 residues. With V trimmed by 0 bases and J by 11 bases, 7 bases remained unmatched. CDR3 protein: CASSQENRGQVAFF. CDR3 in DNA: TGCGCCAGCAGCCAAGAGAACAGGGGGCAGGTGGCTTTCTTT.

This clonotype was recorded at least ten times. The chain employs TRBV2 and TRBJ1-4; D might be TRBD1 (6 bases). The CDR3 is 14 residues long. The V end was cut by 6 bases, the J end by 8 bases, with 16 bases between. Germline values: CDR1 SNHLY, CDR2 FYNNEI. This chain's CDR3 is CASSQQGFREKLFF. The DNA of the CDR3 is TGTGCCAGCAGCCAACAGGGTTTTCGGGAAAAACTGTTTTTT.

This clonotype has a single count. CDR3 DNA sequence: TGTGCCAGCAGCGCCCGGGAGAGGGTGAACACTGAAGCTTTCTTT. This translates into CASSARERVNTEAFF. The rearrangement joins TRBV9 to TRBJ1-1, with D unresolved. The germline V and J ends were trimmed by 3 bases and 0 bases, with 12 bases remaining between them. CDR1 and CDR2 (germline): SGDLS, YYNGEE. The CDR3 consists of 15 residues.

This clonotype has at least ten counts. The V and J genes are TRBV20-1 and TRBJ1-2; D remains unclear. In germline, CDR1 is DFQATT, CDR2 SNEGSKA (reference sequence). V lost 5 bases and J 0 bases, leaving 10 bases between the germline ends. The CDR3 length is 13 residues. CDR3 bases: TGCAGTGCTGGGCCGGTAGCTAACTATGGCTACACCTTC. Amino acids: CSAGPVANYGYTF.

The chain uses TRBV11-2 and TRBJ1-2, with D perhaps matching TRBD1 (6 bases). Germline V gene lookup returns CDR1 SGHAT and CDR2 FQNNGV. Trimming cost V 4 bases and J 2 bases, with 20 bases left between them. The CDR3 is 17 residues long. The CDR3: CASSSDPGGQKNYGYTF. CDR3 sequence (DNA): TGTGCCAGCAGCTCAGATCCTGGGGGACAAAAGAACTATGGCTACACCTTC.

The chain couples TRBV20-1 to TRBJ2-7; the D gene is possibly TRBD1 (5 bases). The germline gives CDR1 DFQATT, CDR2 SNEGSKA (reference sequence). Trimming cost V 3 bases and J 2 bases, with 14 bases left between them. The CDR3 covers 14 residues. The CDR3 DNA sequence: TGCAGTGCTAGGGTTCTGCAGGGAACCTACGAGCAGTACTTC. Translating it yields CSARVLQGTYEQYF.

This clonotype was picked up a small number of times. CDR3 sequence reads: CASSSYAGHQETQYF. As DNA, the CDR3 is TGCGCCAGCAGCTCCTATGCAGGGCACCAAGAGACCCAGTACTTC. The V and J genes are TRBV5-1 and TRBJ2-5; maybe TRBD1 (5 bases). The CDR3 totals 15 residues. Germline lookup yields CDR1 SGHRS and CDR2 YFSETQ. V shed 3 bases and J shed 0 bases, with 12 bases lying between them.

This clonotype was seen just once. The chain links TRBV10-2 to TRBJ2-7; D possibly corresponds to TRBD1 (6 bases). V lost 0 bases to trimming and J lost 4 bases, with 13 bases between them. CDR1 is WSHSY, CDR2 SAAADI, per germline. The CDR3 loop spans 15 amino acids. CDR3 sequence (DNA): TGCGCCAGCAGTGAGTCGCGGCAGGGGAGTTACGAGCAGTACTTC. Translated, it gives CASSESRQGSYEQYF.

This clonotype was observed many times. The chain recombines TRBV10-3 with TRBJ2-7; no reliable D call. Germline V gives CDR1 ENHRY, CDR2 SYGVKD. The CDR3 totals 13 residues. V lost 3 bases, J lost 5 bases, and 11 bases lay in between. The CDR3 DNA follows: TGTGCCATCAGTGACACCTCCGGGCACGAGCAGTACTTC. Residues: CAISDTSGHEQYF.

This chain connects TRBV24-1 to TRBJ1-5; D might be TRBD1 (6 bases). Per germline, CDR1 KGHDR and CDR2 SFDVKD. V gave up 5 bases and J gave up 0 bases, with 13 bases separating them. The CDR3 contains 16 residues. The CDR3 reads CATSARGQNSNQPQHF. CDR3 DNA: TGTGCCACCAGTGCTAGAGGACAGAATAGCAATCAGCCCCAGCATTTT.